The 20 T cell receptor beta chains reported below all come from one sample, sequenced in a study of blood T cell repertoires in COVID-19. TCRdb's copy holds only in-frame clones and misses some; the assay was immunoSEQ multiplex PCR. Among over 85,000 clones listed, around 90% were seen once. Sequences were obtained from peripheral blood. All receptors come from a man in his fifties or sixties with active COVID-19.

The chain is built from TRBV5-1 and TRBJ2-1; the match to TRBD2 covers 10 bases. CDR3 size: 14 residues. V trimming: 2 bases; J trimming: 7 bases; junction bases outside the gene matches: 3. Germline loops: CDR1 SGHRS, CDR2 YFSETQ. The CDR3 region has the DNA TGCGCCAGCAGCTTAGCGGGGGGGCTGAATGAGCAGTTCTTC. Residues: CASSLAGGLNEQFF.

The J gene is TRBJ2-3, the V gene TRBV6-5; 7 bases are a match to TRBD2. Germline loops: CDR1 MNHEY, CDR2 SVGAGI. CDR3 length: 14 residues. Unmatched junction bases numbered 5, after V lost 6 bases and J lost 2 bases. Written as DNA, the CDR3 is TGTGCCAGCAGCGGGAGGACCCTCACAGATACGCAGTATTTT. As protein: CASSGRTLTDTQYF.

This clone was counted a single time. The V gene is TRBV15, the J gene TRBJ1-5; 7 bases are shared with TRBD1. Germline CDR1 is LNHNV and CDR2 is YYDKDF (reference sequence). The V gene end was trimmed by 5 bases and the J gene end by 5 bases; junction bases not matched to a gene: 15. CDR3 size: 17 residues. The CDR3 reads CATSPTNRGKRDQPQHF. The CDR3 DNA sequence: TGTGCCACCAGCCCCACCAACAGGGGAAAAAGGGATCAGCCCCAGCATTTT.

V usage is TRBV11-2 and J usage is TRBJ2-1; 14 bases fit TRBD2. Germline lookup yields CDR1 SGHAT and CDR2 FQNNGV. This CDR3 has 17 residues. V was pared by 5 bases and J by 7 bases, with 10 bases of the junction left unmatched. CDR3 in amino acids: CASSLLRLAGGRNEQFF. The CDR3 DNA is TGTGCCAGCAGCCTTCTACGACTAGCGGGGGGGCGGAATGAGCAGTTCTTC.

The rearrangement uses TRBV3-1 (or the pseudogene TRBV3-2) and TRBJ2-5, with 9 nucleotides matching TRBD2. Germline V gene lookup returns CDR1 LGHDT and CDR2 YNNKEL (reference sequence). J was trimmed by 8 bases and V by 4 bases; bases with no gene match: 8. This CDR3 contains 14 residues. CDR3 nucleotides: TGTGCCAGCAGCCCGATCGGGCGGGGGGGTACCCAGTACTTC. This codes for CASSPIGRGGTQYF.

This clone has only one observation. CDR3: CASSISGAGELFF. CDR3 DNA sequence: TGTGCCAGTAGTATCTCGGGGGCCGGGGAGCTGTTTTTT. V and J are TRBV19 and TRBJ2-2; TRBD2 is a possible D gene (6 bases). The V gene's germline CDR1 is LNHDA and CDR2 SQIVND (reference sequence). The germline V and J ends were trimmed by 3 bases and 6 bases, with 8 bases remaining between them. The CDR3 consists of 13 residues.

The rearrangement uses TRBV12-5 and TRBJ1-1; D gene ambiguous. CDR3 size: 13 residues. Germline V CDR1 and CDR2: LGHNT, FRNRAP. Between the trimmed V and J ends, which lost 3 bases and 1 base, there was a span of 6 bases. As DNA, the CDR3 is TGTGCTAGTGGTTTTGGCGGGAACACTGAAGCTTTCTTT. It is translated as CASGFGGNTEAFF.

This sequence joins TRBV7-2 and TRBJ2-3; a possible D gene is TRBD2 (6 bases). CDR1 and CDR2 (germline): SGHTA, FQGNSA. The CDR3 runs 17 residues. Trimming stripped 1 base from V and 6 bases from J, with 20 bases between. The CDR3 DNA follows: TGTGCCAGCAGCTTAGTATCCCACGGGGGAGGTGGTGATACGCAGTATTTT. This sequence encodes CASSLVSHGGGGDTQYF.

In this sample, this clone turned up a few times. This sequence joins TRBV19 and TRBJ2-7, with D tentatively TRBD2 (6 bases). Trimming took 5 bases from V and 0 from J, leaving 14 bases between them. The CDR3 length is 15 residues. Per germline, CDR1 LNHDA and CDR2 SQIVND (reference sequence). The CDR3 sequence is CASSEILGGSYEQYF. In DNA form, the CDR3 reads TGTGCCAGTAGTGAGATCTTGGGGGGCTCCTACGAGCAGTACTTC.

DNA for the CDR3: TGCGCCAGCAGCCAAGATGAGGCCGGGGAGCTGTTTTTT. This codes for CASSQDEAGELFF. The gene calls are TRBV4-1 and TRBJ2-2; D call uncertain. Per the germline V gene, CDR1 is MGHRA and CDR2 is YSYEKL. The V and J ends lost 0 bases and 6 bases respectively, with 5 bases between them. The CDR3 runs to 13 residues.

This rearrangement joins TRBV6-6 to TRBJ2-7; 9 bases line up with TRBD2. The CDR3 length is 11 residues. In germline, CDR1 is MNHNY, CDR2 SVGAGI (reference sequence). Trimming removed 11 bases from V and 3 bases from J; junction bases left unmatched: 2. For the CDR3, the DNA is TGTGCCGCGGGGGGGGGCTACGAGCAGTACTTC. The encoded protein is CAAGGGYEQYF.

The chain has TRBV27 and TRBJ1-1; D unresolved. CDR1 and CDR2 (germline): MNHEY, SMNVEV (reference sequence). The V and J ends lost 5 bases and 4 bases respectively, with 11 bases between them. The CDR3 has 13 amino acids. CDR3 sequence reads: CASSPGGSTEAFF. The CDR3 DNA reads as TGTGCCAGCAGTCCGGGAGGGAGCACTGAAGCTTTCTTT.

The chain couples TRBV11-2 to TRBJ2-6; 7 positions match TRBD1. This CDR3 spans 18 amino acids. Germline trimming cut 4 bases from V and 4 bases from J; bases unmatched to any gene: 13. Per germline, CDR1 SGHAT and CDR2 FQNNGV. The CDR3: CASSSFYRTGPGANVLTF. CDR3 DNA: TGTGCCAGCAGCTCGTTTTACCGGACAGGTCCCGGGGCCAACGTCCTGACTTTC.

The chain recombines TRBV13 with TRBJ1-2, with 8 bases identical to TRBD1. There are 13 residues in the CDR3. Germline lookup yields CDR1 PRHDT and CDR2 FYEKMQ (reference sequence). J was trimmed by 2 bases and V by 5 bases; bases with no gene match: 1. This chain's CDR3 is CASSRTGNYGYTF. Here the CDR3 DNA reads TGTGCCAGCAGCCGGACAGGGAACTATGGCTACACCTTC.

The chain carries TRBV5-1 and TRBJ2-1; 8 bases agree with TRBD1. In germline, CDR1 is SGHRS, CDR2 YFSETQ. CDR3 length equals 14 residues. V trimming: 0 bases; J trimming: 10 bases; junction bases outside the gene matches: 6. The CDR3 reads CASSLVRGRGEQFF. CDR3 DNA sequence: TGCGCCAGCAGCTTGGTCAGGGGGCGCGGGGAGCAGTTCTTC.

The genes are TRBV4-1 and TRBJ2-1, with 7 nucleotides matching TRBD2. Germline CDR1 reads MGHRA; CDR2 reads YSYEKL. The CDR3 totals 16 residues. The V segment lost 3 bases and the J segment 0 bases; nucleotides outside the gene matches: 5. The CDR3 here is CASSQGGTPSYNEQFF. The CDR3 DNA reads TGCGCCAGCAGCCAGGGAGGGACCCCCTCCTACAATGAGCAGTTCTTC.

The gene calls are TRBV6-2 or TRBV6-3 and TRBJ2-1, with 7 bases that match TRBD2. This CDR3 is built from 15 residues. The J segment lost 5 bases and the V segment lost 5 bases, leaving 9 bases of the junction unmatched. The germline CDR1 and CDR2 sequences are MNHEY and SVGEGT. The DNA of the CDR3 is TGTGCCAGCAGTGGACTAGTCATCCCCAACAATGAGCAGTTCTTC. The encoded protein is CASSGLVIPNNEQFF.

The V call is TRBV12-3 or TRBV12-4, the J call TRBJ2-7; D is perhaps TRBD1 (6 bases). The CDR3 is made up of 12 amino acids. The V end lost 3 bases, the J end lost 4 bases, and 7 bases lay between the germline ends. The CDR3 protein is CASSFTGYEQYF. CDR3 in DNA: TGTGCCAGCAGTTTTACAGGGTACGAGCAGTACTTC.

V and J are TRBV29-1 and TRBJ2-6, with TRBD2 matching over 8 bases. CDR3 length: 17 residues. Per germline, CDR1 SQVTM and CDR2 ANQGSEA. J lost 0 bases, V lost 4 bases, and 8 bases had no gene match. DNA for the CDR3: TGCAGCGTTGTACCAGCGGGGGCGTTCTCTGGGGCCAACGTCCTGACTTTC. It encodes CSVVPAGAFSGANVLTF.

The chain has TRBV4-3 and TRBJ1-3, with TRBD1 matching over 10 bases. The V gene end was trimmed by 0 bases and the J gene end by 4 bases; junction bases not matched to a gene: 3. CDR3 length: 16 residues. CDR1 is LGHNA, CDR2 YSLEER, per germline. The CDR3 bases are TGCGCCAGCAGCCAAGATGGGACAGGGGTCGGAAACACCATATATTTT. This translates into CASSQDGTGVGNTIYF.